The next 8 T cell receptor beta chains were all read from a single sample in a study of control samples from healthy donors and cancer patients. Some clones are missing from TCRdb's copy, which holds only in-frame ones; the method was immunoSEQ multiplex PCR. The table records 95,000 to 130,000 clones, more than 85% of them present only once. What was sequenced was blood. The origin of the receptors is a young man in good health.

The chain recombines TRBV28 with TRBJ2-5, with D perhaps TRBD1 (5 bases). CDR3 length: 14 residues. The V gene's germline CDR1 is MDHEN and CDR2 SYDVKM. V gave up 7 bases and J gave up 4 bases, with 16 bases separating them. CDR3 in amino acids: CASKRDSLRETQYF. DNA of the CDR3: TGTGCCAGCAAGCGAGACAGCTTGAGAGAGACCCAGTACTTC. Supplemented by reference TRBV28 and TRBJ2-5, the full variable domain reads DVKVTQSSRYLVKRTGEKVFLECVQDMDHENMFWYRQDPGLGLRLIYFSYDVKMKEKGDIPEGYSVSREKKERFSLILESASTNQTSMYLCASKRDSLRETQYFGPGTRLLVL.

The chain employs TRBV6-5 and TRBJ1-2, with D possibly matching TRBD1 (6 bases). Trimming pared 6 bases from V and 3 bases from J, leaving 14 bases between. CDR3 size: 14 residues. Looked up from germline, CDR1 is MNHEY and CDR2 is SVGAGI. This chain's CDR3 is CASRPLDRDYGYTF. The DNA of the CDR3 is TGTGCCAGCAGACCTCTGGACAGAGACTATGGCTACACCTTC.

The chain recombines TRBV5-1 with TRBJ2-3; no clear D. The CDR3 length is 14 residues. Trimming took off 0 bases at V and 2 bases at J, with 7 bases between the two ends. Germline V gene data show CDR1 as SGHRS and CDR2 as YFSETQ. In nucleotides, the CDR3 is TGCGCCAGCAGCTTGGTACAGCCCACAGATACGCAGTATTTT. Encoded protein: CASSLVQPTDTQYF.

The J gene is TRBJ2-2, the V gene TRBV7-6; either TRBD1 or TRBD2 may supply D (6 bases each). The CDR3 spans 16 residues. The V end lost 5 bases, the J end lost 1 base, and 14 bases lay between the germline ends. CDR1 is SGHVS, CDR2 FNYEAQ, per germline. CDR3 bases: TGTGCCAGCAGCCCGAGAGGGGGAGGGAACACCGGGGAGCTGTTTTTT. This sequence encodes CASSPRGGGNTGELFF.

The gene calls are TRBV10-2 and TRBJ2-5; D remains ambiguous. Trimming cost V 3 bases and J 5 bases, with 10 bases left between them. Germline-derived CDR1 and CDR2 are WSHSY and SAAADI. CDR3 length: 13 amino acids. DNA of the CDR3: TGCGCCAGCAGTGACGTAAGGATGGAGACCCAGTACTTC. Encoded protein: CASSDVRMETQYF.

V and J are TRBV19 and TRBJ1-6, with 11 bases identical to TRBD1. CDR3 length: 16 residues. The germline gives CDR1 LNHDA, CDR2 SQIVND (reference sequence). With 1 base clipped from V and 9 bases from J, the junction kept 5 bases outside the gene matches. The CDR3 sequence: CASSIGPGTGGSPLHF. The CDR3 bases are TGTGCCAGTAGTATAGGTCCCGGGACAGGGGGTTCACCCCTCCACTTT. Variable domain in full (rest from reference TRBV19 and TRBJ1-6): DGGITQSPKYLFRKEGQNVTLSCEQNLNHDAMYWYRQDPGQGLRLIYYSQIVNDFQKGDIAEGYSVSREKKESFPLTVTSAQKNPTAFYLCASSIGPGTGGSPLHFGNGTRLTVT.

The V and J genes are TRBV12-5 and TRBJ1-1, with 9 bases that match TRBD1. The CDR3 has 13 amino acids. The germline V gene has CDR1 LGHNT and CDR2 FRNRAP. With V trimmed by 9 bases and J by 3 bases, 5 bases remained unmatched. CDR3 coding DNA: TGTGCTAGGTGGAGGACAGGGGACACTGAAGCTTTCTTT. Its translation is CARWRTGDTEAFF.

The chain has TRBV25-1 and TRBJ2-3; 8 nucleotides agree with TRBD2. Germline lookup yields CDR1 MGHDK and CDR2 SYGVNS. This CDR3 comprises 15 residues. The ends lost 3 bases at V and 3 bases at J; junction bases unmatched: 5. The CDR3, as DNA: TGTGCCAGCAGTGACGGGGGGGCGGGGACAGATACGCAGTATTTT. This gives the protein CASSDGGAGTDTQYF.